What follows are 24 T cell receptor beta chains derived from one specimen sequenced in a study of T cell therapy after organ transplantation. Produced via immunoSEQ multiplex PCR; TCRdb's table is partial and in-frame only. The sample contains some 6,000 clones, less than 80% of which appear only once. Antigens for these TCRs are unknown. Time point: 4-8 weeks after completion of therapy. The sequenced sample was CD8+ T cells from blood, obtained after autologous CMV-specific T cell therapy. The receptor source for this set is a human patient who had received a solid organ transplant and had CMV disease. Part of the T cell pool may stem from the graft donor.

This chain links TRBV4-3 with TRBJ2-1; the D gene is possibly TRBD1 (8 bases). CDR3 size: 15 residues. Trimming pared 2 bases from V and 8 bases from J, leaving 16 bases between. The germline CDR1 and CDR2 sequences are LGHNA and YSLEER. The CDR3 sequence is CASSQMDREGDEQFF. The CDR3 DNA is TGCGCCAGCAGCCAAATGGACAGGGAGGGCGATGAGCAGTTCTTC.

The chain uses TRBV18 and TRBJ2-7; the D gene is possibly TRBD1 (6 bases). CDR1 is KGHSH and CDR2 is LQKENI in the germline V gene. V was shortened by 3 bases and J by 3 bases, with 12 bases between the two germline ends. The CDR3 contains 14 residues. In DNA form, the CDR3 reads TGTGCCAGCTCACCTGGGACACCTTACTACGAGCAGTACTTC. It yields the protein CASSPGTPYYEQYF.

The V and J genes are TRBV11-3 and TRBJ1-2, with a weak D call TRBD1 (5 bases). Germline CDR1 and CDR2: SGHNT and YENEEA. This CDR3 region has 16 residues. V lost 5 bases and J 4 bases, leaving 20 bases between the germline ends. Here the CDR3 DNA reads TGTGCCAGCAGCCCCTCTAGGGGACGGACTCTCTATGGCTACACCTTC. Its protein is CASSPSRGRTLYGYTF.

The chain carries TRBV9 and TRBJ2-3; TRBD2 might be the D (6 bases). The V end was cut by 0 bases, the J end by 5 bases, with 19 bases between. The CDR3 has 17 residues. CDR1 is SGDLS, CDR2 YYNGEE, per germline. The CDR3 DNA reads TGTGCCAGCAGCGTAGGAGGGAGGCCCTCACGGGGAGATACGCAGTATTTT. This encodes CASSVGGRPSRGDTQYF.

V usage is TRBV7-2 and J usage is TRBJ2-1, with 9 bases fitting TRBD1. From germline, CDR1 is SGHTA and CDR2 FQGNSA. CDR3 length equals 15 residues. Losses at the gene ends were 5 bases for V and 0 bases for J; bases not matched to a gene: 2. The CDR3 nucleotides are TGTGCCAGCAGCCCGACAGGGGGCTCCTACAATGAGCAGTTCTTC. Encoded protein: CASSPTGGSYNEQFF.

The chain joins TRBV7-9 to TRBJ2-3, with D tentatively TRBD2 (6 bases). V was pared by 5 bases and J by 0 bases, with 12 bases between. Per the germline V gene, CDR1 is SEHNR and CDR2 is FQNEAQ (reference sequence). CDR3 length: 15 residues. CDR3 residues: CASSGRTASTDTQYF. For the CDR3, the DNA is TGTGCCAGCAGCGGGAGGACGGCTAGCACAGATACGCAGTATTTT.

The V gene is TRBV11-2, the J gene TRBJ2-7; 7 bases are shared with TRBD2. Germline V gene lookup returns CDR1 SGHAT and CDR2 FQNNGV. The CDR3 contains 15 residues. J was trimmed by 5 bases and V by 1 base; bases with no gene match: 8. The CDR3 loop is CASSLAGLVLDEQYF. The CDR3 region has the DNA TGTGCCAGCAGCTTAGCCGGACTAGTTCTCGACGAGCAGTACTTC. Using reference TRBV11-2 and TRBJ2-7 for the parts outside the CDR3, the full variable domain is EAGVAQSPRYKIIEKRQSVAFWCNPISGHATLYWYQQILGQGPKLLIQFQNNGVVDDSQLPKDRFSAERLKGVDSTLKIQPAKLEDSAVYLCASSLAGLVLDEQYFGPGTRLTVT.

The CDR3 region has the DNA TGCGCCAGCAGTCCAAGAAGGGAAGGAACTTGGAACAATGAGCAGTTCTTC. Residues: CASSPRREGTWNNEQFF. This rearrangement joins TRBV4-3 to TRBJ2-1; no definite D call. Germline CDR1 reads LGHNA; CDR2 reads YSLEER. The V and J ends lost 6 bases and 5 bases respectively, with 23 bases between them. The CDR3 spans 17 residues.

In its sample, this clone ranks as medium-sized (0.01 to 0.1%). Other DNA sequences in the same sample also yield this CDR3. The CDR3 DNA reads TGTGCCAGCAGCTTGGGAGGCGGGAGCGGAACCGGGGAGCTGTTTTTT. Amino acids: CASSLGGGSGTGELFF. The chain recombines TRBV5-4 with TRBJ2-2; 7 positions match TRBD2. Germline values: CDR1 SGHNT, CDR2 YYREEE (reference sequence). V shed 0 bases, J shed 5 bases, and the junction held 7 bases outside the gene matches. The length of the CDR3 is 16 residues.

This clone has only a few counts. This sequence joins TRBV11-1 and TRBJ1-3; perhaps TRBD1 as D (6 bases). Trimming stripped 5 bases from V and 0 bases from J, with 11 bases between. Germline values: CDR1 SGHAT, CDR2 FQDESV (reference sequence). The CDR3 runs 15 residues. CDR3 residues: CASSADSRSGNTIYF. The CDR3 bases are TGTGCCAGCAGCGCGGACAGTCGCTCTGGAAACACCATATATTTT.

This chain joins TRBV5-1 and TRBJ2-3; 9 bases line up with TRBD2. Germline loops: CDR1 SGHRS, CDR2 YFSETQ. The length of the CDR3 is 16 residues. V shed 4 bases and J 2 bases; nucleotides not matched to a gene: 8. CDR3 region: CASSAGLAIFTDTQYF. CDR3 sequence (DNA): TGCGCCAGCAGCGCAGGACTAGCGATTTTCACAGATACGCAGTATTTT.

This chain joins TRBV19 and TRBJ1-5; the match to TRBD1 covers 9 bases. J lost 2 bases, V lost 6 bases, and 2 bases had no gene match. Germline CDR1 LNHDA, CDR2 SQIVND (reference sequence). The CDR3 covers 14 residues. The CDR3 coding sequence is TGTGCCAGTAGGGGACAGGGTGGCAATCAGCCCCAGCATTTT. This translates into CASRGQGGNQPQHF.

The CDR3 coding sequence is TGTGCCAGCAGTTACGGAGGGGGGCCGGGCACCGGGGAGCTGTTTTTT. It encodes CASSYGGGPGTGELFF. The chain recombines TRBV6-5 with TRBJ2-2; the D gene could be TRBD1 or TRBD2 (6 bases each). CDR1 is MNHEY, CDR2 SVGAGI, per germline. The CDR3 is made up of 16 amino acids. The germline V and J ends were trimmed by 2 bases and 4 bases, with 14 bases remaining between them.

This clone is medium-sized within its sample. The chain recombines TRBV7-3 with TRBJ2-1; the D call may be TRBD1 or TRBD2 (5 bases each). Germline assignment: CDR1 SGHTA and CDR2 FQGTGA. The V gene lost 6 bases and the J gene lost 0 bases, with 12 bases spanning the gap. CDR3 size: 15 residues. This CDR3 reads CASRDGTGSYNEQFF. CDR3 coding DNA: TGTGCCAGCAGGGACGGGACCGGCTCCTACAATGAGCAGTTCTTC.

The chain uses TRBV5-6 and TRBJ1-5, with D uncertain. Trimming cost V 0 bases and J 0 bases, with 1 base left between them. CDR1 is SGHDT and CDR2 is YYEEEE in the germline V gene. The CDR3 sequence is 13 residues long. This chain's CDR3 is CASSLGSNQPQHF. The CDR3 coding sequence is TGTGCCAGCAGCTTGGGTAGCAATCAGCCCCAGCATTTT.

This chain joins TRBV6-6 and TRBJ2-1; TRBD2 agrees at 9 bases. Germline CDR1 reads MNHNY; CDR2 reads SVGAGI (reference sequence). V shed 6 bases, J shed 5 bases, and the junction held 8 bases outside the gene matches. The CDR3 runs 15 residues. The CDR3 DNA sequence: TGTGCCAGCAGCCCGACTAGCGGCCTTAACAATGAGCAGTTCTTC. The encoded protein is CASSPTSGLNNEQFF.

The chain recombines TRBV5-4 with TRBJ2-7, with 8 bases that match TRBD2. In germline, CDR1 is SGHNT, CDR2 YYREEE (reference sequence). The CDR3 sequence is 14 residues long. Unmatched junction bases numbered 6, after V lost 4 bases and J lost 3 bases. The CDR3 reads CASSPTSGSYEQYF. CDR3 sequence (DNA): TGTGCCAGCAGCCCTACTAGCGGAAGCTACGAGCAGTACTTC.

This clone was seen more than once but under ten times. The chain uses TRBV15 and TRBJ1-5, with unresolved D. Germline V gives CDR1 LNHNV, CDR2 YYDKDF (reference sequence). The CDR3 is 16 residues long. V lost 0 bases and J lost 1, with 10 bases in between. The CDR3 DNA follows: TGTGCCACCAGCAGAGAGAAATATGGGAGCAATCAGCCCCAGCATTTT. It encodes CATSREKYGSNQPQHF. Full variable domain (rest looked up from reference TRBV15 and TRBJ1-5): DAMVIQNPRYQVTQFGKPVTLSCSQTLNHNVMYWYQQKSSQAPKLLFHYYDKDFNNEADTPDNFQSRRPNTSFCFLDIRSPGLGDTAMYLCATSREKYGSNQPQHFGDGTRLSIL.

The chain carries TRBV19 and TRBJ2-7; 9 nucleotides match TRBD2. V lost 5 bases, J lost 4 bases, and 3 bases stayed unmatched. Per germline, CDR1 LNHDA and CDR2 SQIVND (reference sequence). The CDR3 has 13 amino acids. The CDR3 sequence is CASSAAGGYEQYF. CDR3 sequence (DNA): TGTGCCAGTAGTGCGGCGGGAGGGTACGAGCAGTACTTC. The full variable domain, completed using reference TRBV19 and TRBJ2-7, is DGGITQSPKYLFRKEGQNVTLSCEQNLNHDAMYWYRQDPGQGLRLIYYSQIVNDFQKGDIAEGYSVSREKKESFPLTVTSAQKNPTAFYLCASSAAGGYEQYFGPGTRLTVT.

In DNA, the CDR3 is TGTGCCAGCAGCACGGGACTAGCGACGCAGTATTTT. It encodes CASSTGLATQYF. The chain uses TRBV13 and TRBJ2-3, with TRBD2 matching over 10 bases. The CDR3 spans 12 residues. CDR1 and CDR2 (germline): PRHDT, FYEKMQ (reference sequence). V shed 5 bases, J shed 9 bases, and the junction held 2 bases outside the gene matches.

This chain links TRBV4-3 with TRBJ2-7; tentative D call: TRBD2 (6 bases). Germline CDR1 is LGHNA and CDR2 is YSLEER. Trimming removed 0 bases at V and 0 bases at J, with 12 bases between. The CDR3 length is 16 residues. CDR3 sequence: CASSQDVGRSSYEQYF. The CDR3 DNA reads TGCGCCAGCAGCCAAGATGTCGGGAGAAGCTCCTACGAGCAGTACTTC.

By share, this clone counts as medium-sized. The rearrangement joins TRBV19 to TRBJ1-3; D is unclear. CDR3 size: 15 residues. Germline CDR1 reads LNHDA; CDR2 reads SQIVND (reference sequence). Trimming left V 3 bases short and J 1 base short, with 10 bases between. CDR3 residues: CASSIGRNSGNTIYF. The CDR3 DNA sequence: TGTGCCAGTAGTATTGGAAGAAATTCTGGAAACACCATATATTTT.

The chain links TRBV28 to TRBJ1-4; tentatively, D is TRBD1 (6 bases). From germline, CDR1 is MDHEN and CDR2 SYDVKM. The CDR3 loop spans 15 amino acids. The V end lost 6 bases, the J end lost 0 bases, and 11 bases lay between the germline ends. CDR3 nucleotide sequence: TGTGCCAGCAGAAAGGACAGACCAACTAATGAAAAACTGTTTTTT. It translates to CASRKDRPTNEKLFF.

The V call is TRBV7-6, the J call TRBJ2-7; tentative D call: TRBD1 (5 bases). The CDR3 is 13 amino acids. The V end lost 1 base, the J end lost 5 bases, and 9 bases lay between the germline ends. Germline V gives CDR1 SGHVS, CDR2 FNYEAQ. The CDR3 sequence is CASSLVRVDEQYF. CDR3 DNA: TGTGCCAGCAGCTTAGTCAGGGTTGACGAGCAGTACTTC.